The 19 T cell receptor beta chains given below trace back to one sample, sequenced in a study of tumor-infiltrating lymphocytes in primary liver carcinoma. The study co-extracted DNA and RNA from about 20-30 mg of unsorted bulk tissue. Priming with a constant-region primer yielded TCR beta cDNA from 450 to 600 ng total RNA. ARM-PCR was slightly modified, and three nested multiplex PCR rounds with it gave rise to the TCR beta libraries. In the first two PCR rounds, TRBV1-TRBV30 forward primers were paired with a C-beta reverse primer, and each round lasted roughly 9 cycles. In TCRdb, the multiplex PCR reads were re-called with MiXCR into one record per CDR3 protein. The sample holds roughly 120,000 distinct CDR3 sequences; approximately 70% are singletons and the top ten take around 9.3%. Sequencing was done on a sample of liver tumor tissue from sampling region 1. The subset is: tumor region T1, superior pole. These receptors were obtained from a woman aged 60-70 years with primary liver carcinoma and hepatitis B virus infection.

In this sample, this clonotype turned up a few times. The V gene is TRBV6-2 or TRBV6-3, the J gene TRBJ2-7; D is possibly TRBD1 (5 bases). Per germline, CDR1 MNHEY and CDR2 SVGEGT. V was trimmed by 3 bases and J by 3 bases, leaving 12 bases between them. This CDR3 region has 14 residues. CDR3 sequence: CASSYLGENYEQYF. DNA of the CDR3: TGTGCCAGCAGTTATCTAGGGGAAAACTACGAGCAGTACTTC.

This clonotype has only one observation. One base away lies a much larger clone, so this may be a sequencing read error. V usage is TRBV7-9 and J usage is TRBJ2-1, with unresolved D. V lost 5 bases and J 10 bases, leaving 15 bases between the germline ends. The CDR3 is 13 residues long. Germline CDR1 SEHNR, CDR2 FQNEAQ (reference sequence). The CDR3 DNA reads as TGTGCCAGCAGCCTCCCGAGCTCGTGGGAGCAGTTCTTC. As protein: CASSLPSSWEQFF.

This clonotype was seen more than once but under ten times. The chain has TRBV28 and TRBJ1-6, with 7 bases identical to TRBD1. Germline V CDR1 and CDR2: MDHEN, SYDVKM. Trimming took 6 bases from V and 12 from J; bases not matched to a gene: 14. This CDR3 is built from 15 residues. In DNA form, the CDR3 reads TGTGCCAGCAGGCGGGCCAGGGGGGGAGTAAGACCCCTCCACTTT. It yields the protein CASRRARGGVRPLHF.

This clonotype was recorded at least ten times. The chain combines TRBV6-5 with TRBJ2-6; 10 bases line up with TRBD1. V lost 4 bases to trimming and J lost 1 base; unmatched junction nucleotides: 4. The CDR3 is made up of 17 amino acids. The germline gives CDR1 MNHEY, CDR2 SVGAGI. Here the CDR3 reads CASSLTGGLSGANVLTF. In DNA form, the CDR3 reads TGTGCCAGCAGTTTGACAGGGGGCCTTTCTGGGGCCAACGTCCTGACTTTC.

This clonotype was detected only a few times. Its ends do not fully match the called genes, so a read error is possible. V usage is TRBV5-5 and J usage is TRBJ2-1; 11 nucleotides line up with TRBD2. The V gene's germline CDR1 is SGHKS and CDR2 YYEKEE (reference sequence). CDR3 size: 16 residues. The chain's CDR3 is CASSPISGRAYNGQFF. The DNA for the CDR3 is TGTGCCAGCAGCCCGATTAGCGGGAGGGCCTACAATGGGCAGTTCTTC.

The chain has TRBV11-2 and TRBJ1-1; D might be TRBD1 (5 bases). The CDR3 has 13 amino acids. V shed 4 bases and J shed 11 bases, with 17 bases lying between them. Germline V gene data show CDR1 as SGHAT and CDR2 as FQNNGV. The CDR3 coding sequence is TGTGCCAGCAGCTGGAGGATAGGCGAGGGGGCTTTCTTT. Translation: CASSWRIGEGAFF. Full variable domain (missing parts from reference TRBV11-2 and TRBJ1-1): EAGVAQSPRYKIIEKRQSVAFWCNPISGHATLYWYQQILGQGPKLLIQFQNNGVVDDSQLPKDRFSAERLKGVDSTLKIQPAKLEDSAVYLCASSWRIGEGAFFGQGTRLTVV.

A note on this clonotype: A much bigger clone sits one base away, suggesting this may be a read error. The CDR3 spells CASSLHHGDRVNTGELFF. The CDR3, as DNA: TGTGCCAGCAGCTTACACCACGGGGACAGAGTGAACACCGGGGAGCTGTTTTTT. This sequence joins TRBV7-9 and TRBJ2-2; 7 nucleotides line up with TRBD1. Looked up from germline, CDR1 is SEHNR and CDR2 is FQNEAQ (reference sequence). V trimming: 2 bases; J trimming: 1 base; junction bases outside the gene matches: 10. There are 18 residues in the CDR3.

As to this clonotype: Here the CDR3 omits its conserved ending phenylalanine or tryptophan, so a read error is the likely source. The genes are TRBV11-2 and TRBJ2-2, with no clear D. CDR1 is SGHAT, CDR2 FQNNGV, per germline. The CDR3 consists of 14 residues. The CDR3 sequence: CASNLGSNTGELFL. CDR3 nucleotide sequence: TGTGCCAGCAACTTAGGGTCGAACACCGGGGAGCTGTTTCTT.

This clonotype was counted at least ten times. This CDR3 reads CASRRLWGQQNTEAFF. The CDR3 region has the DNA TGTGCCAGCAGAAGATTATGGGGACAGCAGAACACTGAAGCTTTCTTT. The chain combines TRBV6-2 or TRBV6-3 with TRBJ1-1; TRBD1 aligns across 7 bases. CDR3 size: 16 residues. The ends lost 6 bases at V and 1 base at J; junction bases unmatched: 11. Germline lookup yields CDR1 MNHEY and CDR2 SVGEGT.

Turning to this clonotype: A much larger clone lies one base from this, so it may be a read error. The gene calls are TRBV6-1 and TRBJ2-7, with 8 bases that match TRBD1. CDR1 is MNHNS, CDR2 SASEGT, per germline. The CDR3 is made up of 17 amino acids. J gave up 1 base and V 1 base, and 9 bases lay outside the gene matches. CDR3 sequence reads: CASSEGAAGGGSYEQYF. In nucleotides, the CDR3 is TGTGCCAGCAGTGAAGGGGCGGCAGGGGGCGGGTCCTACGAGCAGTACTTC.

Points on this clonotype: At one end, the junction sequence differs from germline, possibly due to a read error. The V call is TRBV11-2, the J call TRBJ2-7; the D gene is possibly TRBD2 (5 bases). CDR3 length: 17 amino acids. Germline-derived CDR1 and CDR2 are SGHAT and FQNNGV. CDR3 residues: CVSSSDSLAGFSYEQYF. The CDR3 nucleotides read TGTGTCAGCAGCTCCGATTCACTGGCGGGTTTCTCCTACGAGCAGTACTTC.

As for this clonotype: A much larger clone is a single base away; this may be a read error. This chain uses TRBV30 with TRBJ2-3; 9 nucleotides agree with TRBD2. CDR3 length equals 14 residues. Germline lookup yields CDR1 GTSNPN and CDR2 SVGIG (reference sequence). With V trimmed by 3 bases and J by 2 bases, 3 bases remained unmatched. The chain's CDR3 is CAWRIAGDTDTQYF. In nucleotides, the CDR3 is TGTGCCTGGAGGATAGCGGGAGACACAGATACGCAGTATTTT.

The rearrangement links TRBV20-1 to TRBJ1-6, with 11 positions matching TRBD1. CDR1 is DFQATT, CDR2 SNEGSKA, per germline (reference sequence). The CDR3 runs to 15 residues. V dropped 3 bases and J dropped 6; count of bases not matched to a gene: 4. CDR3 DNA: TGCAGTGCTAGGGGGACAGGGGGAGGTAATTCACCCCTCCACTTT. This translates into CSARGTGGGNSPLHF.

Written as DNA, the CDR3 is TGTGCCAGCCAACCCGTAAGAAACACTGAAGCTTTCTTT. Amino acid sequence: CASQPVRNTEAFF. This rearrangement joins TRBV7-8 to TRBJ1-1; D is unclear. The CDR3 has 13 residues. Germline values: CDR1 SGHVS, CDR2 FQNEAQ. Trimming removed 8 bases at V and 2 bases at J, with 12 bases between. Full variable domain (outside the CDR3, taken from reference TRBV7-8 and TRBJ1-1): GAGVSQSPRYKVAKRGQDVALRCDPISGHVSLFWYQQALGQGPEFLTYFQNEAQLDKSGLPSDRFFAERPEGSVSTLKIQRTQQEDSAVYLCASQPVRNTEAFFGQGTRLTVV.

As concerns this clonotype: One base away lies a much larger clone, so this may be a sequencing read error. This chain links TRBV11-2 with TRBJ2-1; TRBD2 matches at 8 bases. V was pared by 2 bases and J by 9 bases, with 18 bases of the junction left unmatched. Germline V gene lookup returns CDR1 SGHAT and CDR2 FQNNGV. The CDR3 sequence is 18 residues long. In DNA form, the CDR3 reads TGTGCCAGCAGCTTAACCCTTCCGGGACTAGGGGTGTTCAGTGAGCAGTTCTTC. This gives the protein CASSLTLPGLGVFSEQFF.

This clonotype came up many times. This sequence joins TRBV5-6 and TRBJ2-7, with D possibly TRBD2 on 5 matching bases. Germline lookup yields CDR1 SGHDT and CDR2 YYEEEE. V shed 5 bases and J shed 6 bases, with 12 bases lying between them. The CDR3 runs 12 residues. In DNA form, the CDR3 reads TGTGCCAGCAGGCGGGCGAGCGGCGAGCAGTACTTC. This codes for CASRRASGEQYF.

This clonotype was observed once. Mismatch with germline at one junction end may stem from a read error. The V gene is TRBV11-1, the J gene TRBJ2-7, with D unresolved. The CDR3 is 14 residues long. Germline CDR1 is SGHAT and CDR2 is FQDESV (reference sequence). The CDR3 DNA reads TGTGCCGGCAGCTTCTACGGTAGCTCCTACGAGCAGTACTTC. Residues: CAGSFYGSSYEQYF. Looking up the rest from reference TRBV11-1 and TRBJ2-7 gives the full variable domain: EAEVAQSPRYKITEKSQAVAFWCDPISGHATLYWYRQILGQGPELLVQFQDESVVDDSQLPKDRFSAERLKGVDSTLKIQPAELGDSAMYLCAGSFYGSSYEQYFGPGTRLTVT.

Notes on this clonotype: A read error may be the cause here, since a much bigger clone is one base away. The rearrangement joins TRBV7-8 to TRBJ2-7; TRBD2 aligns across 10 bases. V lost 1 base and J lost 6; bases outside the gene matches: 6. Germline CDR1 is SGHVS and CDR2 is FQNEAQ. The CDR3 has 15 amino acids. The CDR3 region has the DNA TGTGCCAGCAGCTTAGTGCTAGCGGGAGTTGTCGAGCAGTACTTC. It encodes CASSLVLAGVVEQYF.

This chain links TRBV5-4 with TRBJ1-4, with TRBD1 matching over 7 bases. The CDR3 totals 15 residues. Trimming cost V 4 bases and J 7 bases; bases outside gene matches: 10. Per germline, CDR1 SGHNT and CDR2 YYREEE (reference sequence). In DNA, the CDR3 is TGTGCCAGCAGCAAGGAGGGGGCCGGGGGTGAAAAACTGTTTTTT. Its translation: CASSKEGAGGEKLFF.